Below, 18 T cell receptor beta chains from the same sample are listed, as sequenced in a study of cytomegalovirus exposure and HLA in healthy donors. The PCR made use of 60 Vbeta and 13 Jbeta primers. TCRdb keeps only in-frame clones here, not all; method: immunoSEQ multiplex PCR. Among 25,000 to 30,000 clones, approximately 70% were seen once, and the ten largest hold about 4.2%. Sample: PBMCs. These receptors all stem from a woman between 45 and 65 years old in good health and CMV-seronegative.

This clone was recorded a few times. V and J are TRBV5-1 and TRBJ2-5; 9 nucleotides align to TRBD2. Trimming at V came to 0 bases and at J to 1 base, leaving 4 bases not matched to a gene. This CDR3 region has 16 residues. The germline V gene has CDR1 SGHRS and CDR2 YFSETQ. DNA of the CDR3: TGCGCCAGCAGCTTGGTCGGGACTAGCACCCAAGAGACCCAGTACTTC. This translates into CASSLVGTSTQETQYF.

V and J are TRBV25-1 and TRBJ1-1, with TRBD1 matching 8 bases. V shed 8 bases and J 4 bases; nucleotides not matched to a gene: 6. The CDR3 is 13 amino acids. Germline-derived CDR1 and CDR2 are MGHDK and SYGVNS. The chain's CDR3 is CASLQTGGTEAFF. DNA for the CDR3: TGTGCCAGCCTCCAAACAGGGGGCACTGAAGCTTTCTTT.

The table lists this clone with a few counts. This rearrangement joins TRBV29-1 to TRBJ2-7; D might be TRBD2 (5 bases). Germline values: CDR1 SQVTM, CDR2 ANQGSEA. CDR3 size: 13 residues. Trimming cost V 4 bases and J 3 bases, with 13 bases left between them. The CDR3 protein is CSVAGADFYEQYF. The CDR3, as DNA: TGCAGCGTTGCTGGAGCGGACTTCTACGAGCAGTACTTC.

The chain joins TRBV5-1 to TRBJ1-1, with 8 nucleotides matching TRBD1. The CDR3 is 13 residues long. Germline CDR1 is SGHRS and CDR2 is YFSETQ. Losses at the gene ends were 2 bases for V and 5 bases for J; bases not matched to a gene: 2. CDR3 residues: CASSFTGGTEAFF. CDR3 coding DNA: TGCGCCAGCAGCTTTACAGGGGGGACTGAAGCTTTCTTT.

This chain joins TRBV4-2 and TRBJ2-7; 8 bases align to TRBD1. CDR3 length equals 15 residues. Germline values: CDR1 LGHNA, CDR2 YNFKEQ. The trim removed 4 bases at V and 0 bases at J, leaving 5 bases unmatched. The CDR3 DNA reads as TGTGCCAGCAGCCGTCAAGGACAGGGCTCCTACGAGCAGTACTTC. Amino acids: CASSRQGQGSYEQYF.

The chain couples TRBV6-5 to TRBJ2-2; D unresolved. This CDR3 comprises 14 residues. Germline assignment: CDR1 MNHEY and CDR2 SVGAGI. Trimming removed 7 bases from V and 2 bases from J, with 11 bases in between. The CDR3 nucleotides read TGTGCCAGCACCCCACGAGCTAACACCGGGGAGCTGTTTTTT. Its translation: CASTPRANTGELFF.

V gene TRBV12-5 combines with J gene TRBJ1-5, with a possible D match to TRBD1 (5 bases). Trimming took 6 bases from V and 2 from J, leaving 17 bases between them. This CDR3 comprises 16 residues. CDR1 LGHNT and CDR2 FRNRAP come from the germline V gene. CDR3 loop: CASGKGAAEGNQPQHF. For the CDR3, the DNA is TGTGCTAGTGGCAAAGGGGCCGCCGAGGGCAATCAGCCCCAGCATTTT.

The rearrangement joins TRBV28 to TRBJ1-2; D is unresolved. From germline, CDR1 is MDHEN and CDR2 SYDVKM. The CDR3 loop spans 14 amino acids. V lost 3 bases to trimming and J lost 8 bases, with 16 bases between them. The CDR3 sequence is CASSFLVAVGGYTF. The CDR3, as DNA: TGTGCCAGCAGTTTTTTGGTGGCGGTCGGGGGCTACACCTTC.

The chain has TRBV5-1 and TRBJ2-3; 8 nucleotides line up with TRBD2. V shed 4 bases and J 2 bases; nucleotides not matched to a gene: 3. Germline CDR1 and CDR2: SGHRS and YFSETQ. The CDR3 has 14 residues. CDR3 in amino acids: CASSKGLDTDTQYF. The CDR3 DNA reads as TGCGCCAGCAGCAAGGGACTAGACACAGATACGCAGTATTTT.

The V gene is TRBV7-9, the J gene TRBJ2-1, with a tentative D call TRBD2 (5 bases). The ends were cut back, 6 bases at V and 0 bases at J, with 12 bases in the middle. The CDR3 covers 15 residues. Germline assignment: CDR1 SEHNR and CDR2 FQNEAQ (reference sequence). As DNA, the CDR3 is TGTGCCAGCAGGTATGATCGGGGCTCCTACAATGAGCAGTTCTTC. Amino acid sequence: CASRYDRGSYNEQFF. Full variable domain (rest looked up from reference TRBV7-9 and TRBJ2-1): DTGVSQNPRHKITKRGQNVTFRCDPISEHNRLYWYRQTLGQGPEFLTYFQNEAQLEKSRLLSDRFSAERPKGSFSTLEIQRTEQGDSAMYLCASRYDRGSYNEQFFGPGTRLTVL.

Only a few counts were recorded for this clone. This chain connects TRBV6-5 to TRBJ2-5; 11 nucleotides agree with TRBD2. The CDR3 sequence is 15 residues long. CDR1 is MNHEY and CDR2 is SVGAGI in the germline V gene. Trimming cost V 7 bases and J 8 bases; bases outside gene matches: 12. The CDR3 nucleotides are TGTGCCAGCACCTCACTCGCGACTAGCGGGGTTACCCAGTACTTC. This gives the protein CASTSLATSGVTQYF.

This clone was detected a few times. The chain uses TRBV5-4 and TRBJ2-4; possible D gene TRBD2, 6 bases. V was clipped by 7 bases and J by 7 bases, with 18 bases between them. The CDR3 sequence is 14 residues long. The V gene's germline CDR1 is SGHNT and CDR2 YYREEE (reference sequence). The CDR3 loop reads CASRAVGGGNIQYF. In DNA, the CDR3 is TGTGCCAGCCGAGCCGTCGGGGGTGGGAACATTCAGTACTTC. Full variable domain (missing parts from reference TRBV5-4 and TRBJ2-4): ETGVTQSPTHLIKTRGQQVTLRCSSQSGHNTVSWYQQALGQGPQFIFQYYREEENGRGNFPPRFSGLQFPNYSSELNVNALELDDSALYLCASRAVGGGNIQYFGAGTRLSVL.

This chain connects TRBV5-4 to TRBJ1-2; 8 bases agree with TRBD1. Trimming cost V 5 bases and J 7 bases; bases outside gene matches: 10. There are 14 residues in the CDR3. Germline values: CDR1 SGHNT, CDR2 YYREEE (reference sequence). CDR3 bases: TGTGCCAGCAGTGTCGCAGGGGGCGTCTTTGGCTACACCTTC. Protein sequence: CASSVAGGVFGYTF.

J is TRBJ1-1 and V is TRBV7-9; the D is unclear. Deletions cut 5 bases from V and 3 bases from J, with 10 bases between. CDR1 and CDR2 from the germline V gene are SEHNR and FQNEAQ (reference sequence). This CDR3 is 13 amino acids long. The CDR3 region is CASSPLSDTEAFF. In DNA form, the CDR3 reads TGTGCCAGCAGCCCCCTGTCGGACACTGAAGCTTTCTTT.

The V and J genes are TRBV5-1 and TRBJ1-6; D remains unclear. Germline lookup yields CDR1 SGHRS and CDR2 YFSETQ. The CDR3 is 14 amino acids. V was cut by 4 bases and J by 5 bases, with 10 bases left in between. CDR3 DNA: TGCGCCAGCAGCATCGCGCCGGATAATTCACCCCTCCACTTT. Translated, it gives CASSIAPDNSPLHF.

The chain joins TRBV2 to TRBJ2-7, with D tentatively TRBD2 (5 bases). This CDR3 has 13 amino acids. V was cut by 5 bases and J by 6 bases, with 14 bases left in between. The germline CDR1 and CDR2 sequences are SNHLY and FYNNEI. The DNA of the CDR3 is TGTGCCAGCAGTTCACAGCTTGAGGGCGAGCAGTACTTC. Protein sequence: CASSSQLEGEQYF.

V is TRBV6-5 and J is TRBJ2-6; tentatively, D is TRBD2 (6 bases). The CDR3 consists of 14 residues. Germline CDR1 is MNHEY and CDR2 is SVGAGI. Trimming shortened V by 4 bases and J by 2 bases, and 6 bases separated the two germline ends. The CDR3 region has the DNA TGTGCCAGCAGTTCGGGGGCTGGGGCCAACGTCCTGACTTTC. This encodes CASSSGAGANVLTF.

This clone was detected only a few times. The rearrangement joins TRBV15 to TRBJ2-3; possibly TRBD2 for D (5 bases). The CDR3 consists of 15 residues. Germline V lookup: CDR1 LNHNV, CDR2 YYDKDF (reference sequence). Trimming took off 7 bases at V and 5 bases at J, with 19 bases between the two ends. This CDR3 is CATKLGGVGGDTQYF. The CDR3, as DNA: TGTGCCACCAAGCTTGGTGGGGTTGGAGGAGATACGCAGTATTTT.